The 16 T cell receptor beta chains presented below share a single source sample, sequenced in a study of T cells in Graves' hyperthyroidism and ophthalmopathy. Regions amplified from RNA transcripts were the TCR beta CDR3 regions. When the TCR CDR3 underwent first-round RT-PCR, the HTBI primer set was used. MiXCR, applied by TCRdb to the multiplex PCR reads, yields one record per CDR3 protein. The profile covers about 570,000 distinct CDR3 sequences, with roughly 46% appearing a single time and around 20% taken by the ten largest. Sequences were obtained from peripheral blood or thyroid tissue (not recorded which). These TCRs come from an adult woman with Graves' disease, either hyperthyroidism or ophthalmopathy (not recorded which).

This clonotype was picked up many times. The CDR3 loop reads CRAKPPEQYF. The CDR3 region has the DNA TGCAGGGCCAAACCACCTGAGCAGTACTTC. This sequence joins TRBV20-1 and TRBJ2-7; D uncertain. Per germline, CDR1 DFQATT and CDR2 SNEGSKA (reference sequence). The CDR3 contains 10 residues.

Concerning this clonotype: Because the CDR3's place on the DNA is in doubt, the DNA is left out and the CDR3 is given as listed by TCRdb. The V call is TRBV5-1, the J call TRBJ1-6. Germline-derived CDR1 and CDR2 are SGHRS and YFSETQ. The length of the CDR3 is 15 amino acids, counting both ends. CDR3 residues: CACSARPGRYSPLHF.

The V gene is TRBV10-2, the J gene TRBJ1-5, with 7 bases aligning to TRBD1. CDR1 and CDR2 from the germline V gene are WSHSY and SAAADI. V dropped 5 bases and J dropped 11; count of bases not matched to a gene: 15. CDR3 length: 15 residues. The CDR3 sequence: CASSLQGLNTGAQHF. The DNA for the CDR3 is TGCGCCAGCAGTCTACAGGGGTTGAACACCGGGGCCCAGCATTTT.

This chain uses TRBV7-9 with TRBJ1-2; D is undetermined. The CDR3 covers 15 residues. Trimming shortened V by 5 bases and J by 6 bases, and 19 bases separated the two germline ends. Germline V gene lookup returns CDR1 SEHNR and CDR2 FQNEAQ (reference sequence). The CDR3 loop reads CASSPRPRGWDGYTF. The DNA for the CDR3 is TGTGCCAGCAGCCCGAGGCCCAGAGGGTGGGATGGCTACACCTTC.

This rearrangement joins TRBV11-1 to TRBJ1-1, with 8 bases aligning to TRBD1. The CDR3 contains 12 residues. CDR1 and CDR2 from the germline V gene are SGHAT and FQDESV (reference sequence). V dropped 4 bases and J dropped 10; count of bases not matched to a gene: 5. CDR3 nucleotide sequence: TGTGCCAGCAGCTACACCGGGACAGGAGCTTTCTTT. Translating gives CASSYTGTGAFF.

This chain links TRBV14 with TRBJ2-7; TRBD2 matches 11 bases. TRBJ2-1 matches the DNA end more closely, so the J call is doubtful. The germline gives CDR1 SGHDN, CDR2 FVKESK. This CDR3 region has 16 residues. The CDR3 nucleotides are TGTGCCAGCAGCCAGACAGGCCCAACTAGCGGGAGAGAGCAGTTCTTC. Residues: CASSQTGPTSGREQFF.

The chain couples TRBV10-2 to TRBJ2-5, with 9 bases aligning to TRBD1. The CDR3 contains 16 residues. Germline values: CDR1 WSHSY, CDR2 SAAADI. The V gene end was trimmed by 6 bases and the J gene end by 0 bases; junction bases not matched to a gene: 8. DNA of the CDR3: TGCGCCAGCAGCCTGGACAGGGGTGTCGACCAAGAGACCCAGTACTTC. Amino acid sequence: CASSLDRGVDQETQYF.

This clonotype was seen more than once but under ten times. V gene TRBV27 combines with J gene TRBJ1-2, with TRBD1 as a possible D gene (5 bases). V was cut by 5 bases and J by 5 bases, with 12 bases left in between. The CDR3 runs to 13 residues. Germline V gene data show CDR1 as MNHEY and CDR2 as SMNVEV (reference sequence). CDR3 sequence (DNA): TGTGCCAGCAGTGGTAGGGGTCCTTATGGCTACACCTTC. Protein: CASSGRGPYGYTF.

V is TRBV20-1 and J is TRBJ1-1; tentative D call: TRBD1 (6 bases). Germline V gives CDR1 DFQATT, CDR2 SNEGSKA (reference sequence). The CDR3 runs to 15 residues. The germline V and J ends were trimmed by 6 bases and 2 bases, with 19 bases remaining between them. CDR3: CSAIRPGALNTEAFF. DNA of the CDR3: TGCAGTGCCATAAGGCCGGGGGCCTTAAACACTGAAGCTTTCTTT.

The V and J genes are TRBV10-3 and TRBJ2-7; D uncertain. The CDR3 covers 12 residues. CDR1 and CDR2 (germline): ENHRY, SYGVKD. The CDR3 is CASGGVSYEQYF. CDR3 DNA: TGTGCTTCAGGCGGTGTCTCCTACGAGCAGTACTTC.

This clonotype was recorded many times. The CDR3 DNA follows: TGTGCCAGCAGCTTACAAACAGGGACCTACGAGCAGTACTTC. This gives the protein CASSLQTGTYEQYF. V is TRBV7-2 and J is TRBJ2-7; the D gene is possibly TRBD1 (6 bases). V dropped 2 bases and J dropped 2 bases, with 10 bases sitting between them. The CDR3 runs 14 residues. CDR1 and CDR2 from the germline V gene are SGHTA and FQGNSA.

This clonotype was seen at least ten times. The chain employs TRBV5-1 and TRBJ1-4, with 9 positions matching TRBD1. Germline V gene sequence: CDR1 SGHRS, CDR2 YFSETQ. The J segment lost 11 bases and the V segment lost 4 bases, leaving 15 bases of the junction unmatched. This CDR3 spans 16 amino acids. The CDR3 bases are TGCGCCAGCAGCCCCACGGCGGGACAGGGACCGCGCAAACTGTTTTTT. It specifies CASSPTAGQGPRKLFF. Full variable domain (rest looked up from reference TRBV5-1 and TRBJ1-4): KAGVTQTPRYLIKTRGQQVTLSCSPISGHRSVSWYQQTPGQGLQFLFEYFSETQRNKGNFPGRFSGRQFSNSRSEMNVSTLELGDSALYLCASSPTAGQGPRKLFFGSGTQLSVL.

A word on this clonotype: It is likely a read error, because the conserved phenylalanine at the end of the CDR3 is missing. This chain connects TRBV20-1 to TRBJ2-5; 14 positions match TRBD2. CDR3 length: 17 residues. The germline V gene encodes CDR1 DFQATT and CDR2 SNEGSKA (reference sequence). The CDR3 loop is CGARGGLAGARGETQYL. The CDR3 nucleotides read TGCGGTGCTAGAGGGGGACTAGCGGGAGCCAGGGGGGAGACCCAGTACTTA.

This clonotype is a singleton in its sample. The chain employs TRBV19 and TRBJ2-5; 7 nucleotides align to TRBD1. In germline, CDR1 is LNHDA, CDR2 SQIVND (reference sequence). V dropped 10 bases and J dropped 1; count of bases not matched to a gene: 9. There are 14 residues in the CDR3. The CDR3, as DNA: TGTGCCACCGGTCTCCGGGACAGCCAAGAGACCCAGTACTTC. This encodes CATGLRDSQETQYF.

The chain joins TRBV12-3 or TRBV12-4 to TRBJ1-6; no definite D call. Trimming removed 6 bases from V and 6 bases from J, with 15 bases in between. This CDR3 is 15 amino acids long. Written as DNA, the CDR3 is TGTGCCAGCAGCAGCCCGGGGATCCGTAATTCACCCCTCCACTTT. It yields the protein CASSSPGIRNSPLHF.

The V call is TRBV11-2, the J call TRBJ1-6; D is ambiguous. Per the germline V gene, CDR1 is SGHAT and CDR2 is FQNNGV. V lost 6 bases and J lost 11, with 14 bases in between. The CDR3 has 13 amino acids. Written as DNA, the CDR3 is TGTGCCAGCAGGATGGGTCAGCGTACACCCCTCCACTTT. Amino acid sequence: CASRMGQRTPLHF.